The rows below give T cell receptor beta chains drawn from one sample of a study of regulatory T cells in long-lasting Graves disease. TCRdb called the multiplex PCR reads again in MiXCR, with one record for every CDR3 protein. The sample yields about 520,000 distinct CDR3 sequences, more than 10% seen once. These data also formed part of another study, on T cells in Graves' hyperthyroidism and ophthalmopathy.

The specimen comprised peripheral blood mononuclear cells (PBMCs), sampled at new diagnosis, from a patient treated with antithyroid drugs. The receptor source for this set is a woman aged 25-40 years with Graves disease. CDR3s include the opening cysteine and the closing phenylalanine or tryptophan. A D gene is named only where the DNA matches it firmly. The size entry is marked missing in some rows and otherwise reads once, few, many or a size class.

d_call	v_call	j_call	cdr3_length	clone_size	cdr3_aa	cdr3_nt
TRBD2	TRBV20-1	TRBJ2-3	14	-	CSADTSGFTDTQYF	TGCAGTGCTGACACTAGCGGATTCACAGATACGCAGTATTTT
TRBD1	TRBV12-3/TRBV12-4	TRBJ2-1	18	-	CASGKRDGGTGAYNEQFF	TGTGCCAGCGGGAAAAGGGATGGCGGGACAGGGGCCTACAATGAGCAGTTCTTC
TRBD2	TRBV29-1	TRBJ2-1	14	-	CSATMNLREDEQFF	TGCAGCGCTACAATGAACCTGCGGGAGGACGAGCAGTTCTTC
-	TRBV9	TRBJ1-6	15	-	CASSVSPQGGEPLHF	TGTGCCAGCAGCGTATCGCCGCAGGGTGGTGAACCCCTCCACTTT
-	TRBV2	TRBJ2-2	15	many	CASSDPGTRERELFF	TGTGCCAGCAGTGACCCCGGGACACGGGAACGGGAGCTGTTTTTT
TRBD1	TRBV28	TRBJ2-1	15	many	CASSPAGTGYNEQFF	TGTGCCAGCAGCCCGGCCGGGACAGGGTACAATGAGCAGTTCTTC
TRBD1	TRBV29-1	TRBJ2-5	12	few	CSGIRGLETQYF	TGCAGCGGCATCAGGGGGCTTGAGACCCAGTACTTC
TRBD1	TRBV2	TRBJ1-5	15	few	CASSRRDRANQPQHF	TGTGCCAGCAGCCGACGAGACAGGGCCAATCAGCCCCAGCATTTT
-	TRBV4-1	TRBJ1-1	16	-	CASSQDRRAVNTEAFF	TGCGCCAGCAGCCAAGACAGGAGAGCCGTGAACACTGAAGCTTTCTTT
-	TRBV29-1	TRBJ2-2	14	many	CSVATRPNTGELFF	TGCAGCGTTGCCACTAGACCGAACACCGGGGAGCTGTTTTTT
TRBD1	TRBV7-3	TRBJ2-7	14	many	CASSLGQGAAEQYF	TGTGCCAGCAGCTTGGGACAGGGGGCGGCCGAGCAGTACTTC
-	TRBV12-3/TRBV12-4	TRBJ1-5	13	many	CASSLLRDEPQHF	TGTGCCAGCAGTTTACTAAGGGACGAGCCCCAGCATTTT
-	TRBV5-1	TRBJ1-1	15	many	CASSLGQAGNTEAFF	TGCGCCAGCAGCTTGGGCCAGGCGGGGAACACTGAAGCTTTCTTT
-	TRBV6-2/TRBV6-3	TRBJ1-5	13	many	CASSSIRNQPQHF	TGTGCCAGCAGTTCCATCAGAAATCAGCCCCAGCATTTT
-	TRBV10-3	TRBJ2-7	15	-	CAITDPVARGHEQCF	TGTGCCATCACCGACCCGGTGGCCCGGGGCCACGAGCAGTGCTTC
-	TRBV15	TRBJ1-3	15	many	CATSRKGFSGNTIYF	TGTGCCACCAGCAGAAAGGGGTTCTCTGGAAACACCATATATTTT
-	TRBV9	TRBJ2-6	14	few	CASTPSSGANVLTF	TGTGCCAGCACCCCGAGCTCTGGGGCCAACGTCCTGACTTTC
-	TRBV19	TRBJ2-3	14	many	CASSIGSSTDTQYF	TGTGCCAGTAGTATTGGCAGTAGCACAGATACGCAGTATTTT
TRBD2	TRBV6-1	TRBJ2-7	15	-	CASSITSGSPYEQYF	TGTGCCAGCAGTATTACTAGCGGGAGCCCTTACGAGCAGTACTTC